This entry describes one TCR beta chain. The antigen remains undetermined. CDR1 SQVTM and CDR2 ANQGSEA come from the germline V gene. Unmatched junction bases numbered 4, after V lost 0 bases and J lost 1 base. The CDR3 runs to 16 residues. The data originate from a study of T-cell memory formation after mild COVID-19. Findings of the study overall: CD4/CD8 balance held among clones contracting day 15 to 85, and later expanders leaned CD4+.

TCRdb called the 5' RACE reads again in MiXCR, with one record for every CDR3 protein. The sample has some 86,000 distinct CDR3 sequences; 25% are singletons. The J gene is TRBJ2-2, the V gene TRBV29-1; TRBD1 matches at 8 bases. Sequencing input: PBMCs or a T cell subset sorted from them (not recorded which). This clonotype originated in a man younger than 30 who had mild COVID-19 (a few samples of this study predate the infection). Cell type and time point are not known. CDR3 DNA: TGCAGCGTTGAAGACGGCACAGGGGGGAACACCGGGGAGCTGTTTTTT. Residues: CSVEDGTGGNTGELFF.